Each of the 5 T cell receptor beta chains below was sequenced from the same sample in a study of vaccination and CD4 T cells after COVID-19. Their antigens are not known. The study sequenced cultured CD4+ T cell DNA using the Oncomine TCR Beta short-read assay. TCRdb reprocessed the PCR reads via MiXCR and lists one record per CDR3 protein. Of under 8,000 distinct CDR3 sequences in the sample, 52% were seen once. Noted treatment: roughly ten-day PBMC culture with coronavirus spike peptide pools or control peptides (ViraFEST assay). It was before the COVID-19 pandemic (2011-2018) that the unexposed donor's CD4+ T cells were collected. The sample consisted of CD4+ T cells from blood, cultured in vitro. These receptors originate from a human donor in good health.

This clonotype has a handful of counts. The rearrangement uses TRBV27 and TRBJ2-2; weak D call: TRBD1 (7 bases). The CDR3 is made up of 15 amino acids. Trimming removed 6 bases from V and 5 bases from J, with 16 bases in between. Germline V gene data show CDR1 as MNHEY and CDR2 as SMNVEV (reference sequence). CDR3 DNA sequence: TGTGCCAGCAGAATCGCGACAGGGAGGACCGGGGAGCTGTTTTTT. Amino acids: CASRIATGRTGELFF.

The chain employs TRBV6-1 and TRBJ1-2; TRBD1 matches at 8 bases. The CDR3 contains 15 residues. Trimming took 7 bases from V and 0 from J; bases not matched to a gene: 7. Per germline, CDR1 MNHNS and CDR2 SASEGT. This chain's CDR3 is CASNTGQGANYGYTF. CDR3 nucleotide sequence: TGTGCCAGCAACACCGGACAGGGAGCTAACTATGGCTACACCTTC.

This clonotype was counted between two and nine times. This sequence joins TRBV27 and TRBJ2-2; the D is unclear. This CDR3 comprises 16 residues. The V and J ends lost 6 bases and 4 bases respectively, with 18 bases between them. CDR1 and CDR2 from the germline V gene are MNHEY and SMNVEV (reference sequence). The CDR3 DNA follows: TGTGCCAGCAGCCGATTGTTAAAACAAAGCACCGGGGAGCTGTTTTTT. This codes for CASSRLLKQSTGELFF.

The rearrangement uses TRBV20-1 and TRBJ1-6; D perhaps matches TRBD1 (5 bases). The V gene lost 4 bases and the J gene lost 9 bases, with 13 bases spanning the gap. This CDR3 is built from 13 residues. Germline lookup yields CDR1 DFQATT and CDR2 SNEGSKA (reference sequence). This chain's CDR3 is CSAMVQGGSPLHF. The CDR3 DNA reads as TGCAGTGCTATGGTGCAGGGTGGTTCACCCCTCCACTTT.

This chain connects TRBV15 to TRBJ2-3; a possible D gene is TRBD2 (6 bases). Germline CDR1 reads LNHNV; CDR2 reads YYDKDF (reference sequence). V was cut by 1 base and J by 3 bases, with 11 bases left in between. The CDR3 is made up of 15 amino acids. The CDR3 DNA sequence: TGTGCCACCAGCAGAGTTCCTAGCGCGACAGATACGCAGTATTTT. It encodes CATSRVPSATDTQYF.